This TCR beta chain was identified in a study of blood T cell repertoires in COVID-19. At the level of the study: Both acute and convalescent COVID-19 samples were obtained from the United States, Italy and Spain. From T cells, B-cell-depleted T cells, or PBMCs came the material, which was cDNA or gDNA.

The age range of participants was 18 to 89 years, with residence in about two dozen US areas. As handled by the study authors: Estimated nucleated cell counts came from reference gene primer amplification. TCRdb's copy holds only in-frame clones and misses some; the assay was immunoSEQ multiplex PCR. The DNA was the basis for D and trimming; V, J and clone size are from that table. This table has about 190,000 clones, approximately 84% appearing once. The CDR3 spans 15 residues. The V and J ends lost 3 bases and 6 bases, in that order; junction bases with no gene match: 8. The germline V gene has CDR1 SNHLY and CDR2 FYNNEI.

The J gene is TRBJ2-7, the V gene TRBV2; 10 nucleotides align to TRBD1. This TCR was recovered from a woman in her 30s who had recovered from COVID-19. The sequencing sample was made of PBMCs or T cells enriched from blood (not recorded which). CDR3 sequence reads: CASSDQTGGLGEQYF. For the CDR3, the DNA is TGTGCCAGCAGTGACCAGACAGGGGGCCTGGGCGAGCAGTACTTC.